Listed below are T cell receptor beta chains from one sample, sequenced in a study of beta chain features in type 1 diabetes. Clones were read by immunoSEQ multiplex PCR, and TCRdb kept only the in-frame ones, dropping some. The table has hundreds of thousands of clones, 15% to 19% seen once; the top ten hold approximately 0.099%. Sequencing input: naive CD4+ T cells from blood. The receptors were gathered from a man between 18 and 35 years old in good health. The CDR3 runs from the conserved cysteine through the conserved F or W. D genes are given only for firm matches. Part of the rows lack a size; the others show once, few, many or a class for expanded clones.

TGTGCCTGGAGCGCCCAGGGGAACACTGAAGCTTTCTTT,CAWSAQGNTEAFF,TRBJ1-1,.,.,TRBV30
TGTGCCAGCTCACCTTTGTCAGCGGGGGGTTTCAATGAGCAGTTCTTC,CASSPLSAGGFNEQFF,TRBJ2-1,few,TRBD2,TRBV18
TGTGCCAGCAGCTTAAACGGCAGGTCTAATGAAAAACTGTTTTTT,CASSLNGRSNEKLFF,TRBJ1-4,few,.,TRBV7-3
TGTGCCAGCAGCTTAGCTAGCGAGTACAATGAGCAGTTCTTC,CASSLASEYNEQFF,TRBJ2-1,few,.,TRBV7-2
TGTGCCAGCAGCGTTAGCGGGAGGGCCGGGTACGAGCAGTACTTC,CASSVSGRAGYEQYF,TRBJ2-7,few,TRBD2,TRBV9
TGTGCCAGCAGCTTACGAGGGTTGGGCACTGAAGCTTTCTTT,CASSLRGLGTEAFF,TRBJ1-1,.,.,TRBV7-9
TGTGCCAGCAGCTCCCGGGTGGCAGGGAGACAGCCCCAGCATTTT,CASSSRVAGRQPQHF,TRBJ1-5,.,.,TRBV7-8
TGTGCCAGCAGAACACCAGGGGGAACTAGCGGCTACACCTTC,CASRTPGGTSGYTF,TRBJ1-2,.,TRBD1,TRBV5-8
TGCGCCAGCAGCTTGGAACAGCTTCAAGAGACCCAGTACTTC,CASSLEQLQETQYF,TRBJ2-5,.,.,TRBV5-1
TGTGCCATCAGGGGGGGCACCTACGAGCAGTACTTC,CAIRGGTYEQYF,TRBJ2-7,.,.,TRBV10-3
TGCAGTGCTAGACAGCCTACGAAGCAGTACTTC,CSARQPTKQYF,TRBJ2-7,few,.,TRBV20-1
TGTGCCAGCAGCTCCCTCACTGAGGGGCCGATCTCCTACGAGCAGTACTTC,CASSSLTEGPISYEQYF,TRBJ2-7,few,.,TRBV7-9
TGTGCCAGCAGTTATATTGATACGCAGTATTTT,CASSYIDTQYF,TRBJ2-3,few,.,TRBV6-5
TGTGCCAGCAGCCAAGTTGGGACAGGTAATCAGCCCCAGCATTTT,CASSQVGTGNQPQHF,TRBJ1-5,few,TRBD1,TRBV4-2
TGTGCCAGCAGTTTAGGTTCACGAGGGGACAGGGGCTACAATGAGCAGTTCTTC,CASSLGSRGDRGYNEQFF,TRBJ2-1,few,TRBD1,TRBV28
TGTGCCAGCAGTCTCCCGCTCCCGGGGACAGATACGCAGTATTTT,CASSLPLPGTDTQYF,TRBJ2-3,.,.,TRBV28
TGCGCCAGCAGCCCAGAACTCTCTGGGAGCCCCTCCAACTATGGCTACACCTTC,CASSPELSGSPSNYGYTF,TRBJ1-2,.,.,TRBV4-3
TGTGCCAGCAGCTTGGAAGGGTTCGACAATGAGACCCAGTACTTC,CASSLEGFDNETQYF,TRBJ2-5,few,.,TRBV11-3
TGTGCCAGCAGCAAGAGCCGAGACGAGCAGTACTTC,CASSKSRDEQYF,TRBJ2-7,.,.,TRBV11-2
TGTGCCAGCAGTTTAAGGGGGCTCAACAAATCAGATACGCAGTATTTT,CASSLRGLNKSDTQYF,TRBJ2-3,.,TRBD1,TRBV28
TGTGCCAGCAGTTTAATGCAGGGCGGGTTGAGACCCTACGAGCAGTACTTC,CASSLMQGGLRPYEQYF,TRBJ2-7,few,.,TRBV27
TGCGCCAGCAGCTTGATTACTAGAGATGCCTACGAGCAGTACTTC,CASSLITRDAYEQYF,TRBJ2-7,.,.,TRBV5-1
TGTGCCAGCAGTCACCCTGCTGGGGGATACGAGCAGTACTTC,CASSHPAGGYEQYF,TRBJ2-7,.,.,TRBV28
TGTGCCAGTAGTATCGGGACTAGCGTTTACAATGAGCAGTTCTTC,CASSIGTSVYNEQFF,TRBJ2-1,few,TRBD2,TRBV19
TGTGCCAGCAGCCAAGGGGGACAGGTCAATCAGCCCCAGCATTTT,CASSQGGQVNQPQHF,TRBJ1-5,.,TRBD1,TRBV7-9
TGTGCCAGCAGCTTAGCAGGACGGGACCACTACGAGCAGTACTTC,CASSLAGRDHYEQYF,TRBJ2-7,.,.,TRBV7-2
TGTGCCAGCAGCTTCGCCGGTAACTCTGGAAACACCATATATTTT,CASSFAGNSGNTIYF,TRBJ1-3,.,.,TRBV5-4
TGTGCCAGCAGCTTAGGGGACAGGTCAAGGAACACCATATATTTT,CASSLGDRSRNTIYF,TRBJ1-3,.,TRBD1,TRBV13
TGCGCCAGCAGCACCCGAGCGGGACACTCCTACGAGCAGTACTTC,CASSTRAGHSYEQYF,TRBJ2-7,.,.,TRBV5-1
TGTGCCAGCAGCTTCCGCTCTAAAAGACAGGGGTGGAATGAGCAGTTCTTC,CASSFRSKRQGWNEQFF,TRBJ2-1,.,TRBD1,TRBV9
TGTGCCAGCAGCTCGGGACAGCTGATCTACACCTTC,CASSSGQLIYTF,TRBJ1-2,.,TRBD1,TRBV27
TGTGCCAGCAGTCTGAGGAACGAGCAGTACTTC,CASSLRNEQYF,TRBJ2-7,.,.,TRBV27
TGTGCCAGCAGCGCACAACCGGGACTAGTGGCTAGCACAGATACGCAGTATTTT,CASSAQPGLVASTDTQYF,TRBJ2-3,.,TRBD2,TRBV9
TGTGCCAGCAGCTTAGCGGAGACTAGTCGCGTACGGTACTTC,CASSLAETSRVRYF,TRBJ2-7,.,.,TRBV7-7
TGCAGCACAATAACAGGGGGCACAGATACGCAGTATTTT,CSTITGGTDTQYF,TRBJ2-3,.,TRBD1,TRBV29-1
TGTGCCAGCAGCCATGCGAGGTCCTACGAGCAGTACTTC,CASSHARSYEQYF,TRBJ2-7,few,.,TRBV14
TGTGCCATCAGTGACTCGGATACAGGGGTGAGTTACCGTGAGCAGTACTTC,CAISDSDTGVSYREQYF,TRBJ2-7,few,TRBD1,TRBV10-3
TGTGCCAGCAGCGTCCAGTCCCAAGAGACCCAGTACTTC,CASSVQSQETQYF,TRBJ2-5,few,.,TRBV9
TGCAGCGTCTGCGGGGTGGGTGAAGCTTTCTTT,CSVCGVGEAFF,TRBJ1-1,few,.,TRBV29-1
TGTGCCAGCTCACCCTCGGAGGAGACCCAGTACTTC,CASSPSEETQYF,TRBJ2-5,.,.,TRBV18
TGTGCCAGCAGCCCCCGACTAGCGGGGAAATACGAGCAGTACTTC,CASSPRLAGKYEQYF,TRBJ2-7,.,TRBD2,TRBV7-3
TGTGCCAGTAGACCGAGGACTCCCGCCTACGAGCAGTACTTC,CASRPRTPAYEQYF,TRBJ2-7,.,.,TRBV19
TGTGCCAGCAGTTCGAATACTGCTGAGCAGTTCTTC,CASSSNTAEQFF,TRBJ2-1,.,.,TRBV7-3
TGTGCCAGCAGTGAGGAAAGGAATCAGCCCCAGCATTTT,CASSEERNQPQHF,TRBJ1-5,.,.,TRBV6-4
TGTGCCATCAGTGCCCGCGAGACCGGGGAGCTGTTTTTT,CAISARETGELFF,TRBJ2-2,few,.,TRBV10-3